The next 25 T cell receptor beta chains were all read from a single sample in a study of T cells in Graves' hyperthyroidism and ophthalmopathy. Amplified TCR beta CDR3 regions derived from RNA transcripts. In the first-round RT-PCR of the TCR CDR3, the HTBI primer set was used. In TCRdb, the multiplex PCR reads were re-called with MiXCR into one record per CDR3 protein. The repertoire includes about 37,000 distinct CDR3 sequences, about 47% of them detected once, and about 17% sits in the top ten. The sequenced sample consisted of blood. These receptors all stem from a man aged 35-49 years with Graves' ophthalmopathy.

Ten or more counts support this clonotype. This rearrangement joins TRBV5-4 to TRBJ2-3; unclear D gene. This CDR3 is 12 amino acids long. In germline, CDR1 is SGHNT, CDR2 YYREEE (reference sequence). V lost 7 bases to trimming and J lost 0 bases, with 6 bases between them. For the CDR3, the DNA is TGTGCCAGCTCGGGTAGCACAGATACGCAGTATTTT. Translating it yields CASSGSTDTQYF. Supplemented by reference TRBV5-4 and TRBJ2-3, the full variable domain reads ETGVTQSPTHLIKTRGQQVTLRCSSQSGHNTVSWYQQALGQGPQFIFQYYREEENGRGNFPPRFSGLQFPNYSSELNVNALELDDSALYLCASSGSTDTQYFGPGTRLTVL.

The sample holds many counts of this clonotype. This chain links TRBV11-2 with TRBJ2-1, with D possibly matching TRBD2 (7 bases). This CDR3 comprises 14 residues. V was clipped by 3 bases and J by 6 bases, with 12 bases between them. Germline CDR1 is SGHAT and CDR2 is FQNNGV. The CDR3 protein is CASSLTGGFNEQFF. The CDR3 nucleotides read TGTGCCAGCAGCTTGACGGGGGGCTTCAATGAGCAGTTCTTC.

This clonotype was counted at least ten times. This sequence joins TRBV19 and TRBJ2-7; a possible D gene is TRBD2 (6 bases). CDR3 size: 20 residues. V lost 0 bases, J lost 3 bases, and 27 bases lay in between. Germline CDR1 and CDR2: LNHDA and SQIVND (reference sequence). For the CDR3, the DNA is TGTGCCAGTAGTATAGATCTAGTAGGGAGGCTTGCTACTGACCTCTACGAGCAGTACTTC. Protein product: CASSIDLVGRLATDLYEQYF.

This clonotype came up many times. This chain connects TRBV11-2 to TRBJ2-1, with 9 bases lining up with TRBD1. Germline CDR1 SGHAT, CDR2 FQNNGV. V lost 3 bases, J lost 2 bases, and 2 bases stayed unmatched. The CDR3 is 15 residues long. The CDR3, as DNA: TGTGCCAGCAGCTTGGGACAGGGAGCCTACAATGAGCAGTTCTTC. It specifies CASSLGQGAYNEQFF.

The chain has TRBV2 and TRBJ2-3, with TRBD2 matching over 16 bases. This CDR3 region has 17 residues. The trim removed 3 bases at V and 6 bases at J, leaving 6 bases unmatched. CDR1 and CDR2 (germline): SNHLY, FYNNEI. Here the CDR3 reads CASSDKGTSGGADTQYF. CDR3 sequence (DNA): TGTGCCAGCAGTGATAAAGGGACTAGCGGGGGGGCGGATACGCAGTATTTT.

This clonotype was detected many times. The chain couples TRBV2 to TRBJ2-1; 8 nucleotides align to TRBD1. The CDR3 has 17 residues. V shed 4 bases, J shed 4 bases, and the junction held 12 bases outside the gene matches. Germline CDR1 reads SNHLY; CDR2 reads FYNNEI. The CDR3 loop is CASSGGAGGQGYNEQFF. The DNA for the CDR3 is TGTGCCAGCAGTGGGGGGGCCGGAGGACAGGGATACAATGAGCAGTTCTTC.

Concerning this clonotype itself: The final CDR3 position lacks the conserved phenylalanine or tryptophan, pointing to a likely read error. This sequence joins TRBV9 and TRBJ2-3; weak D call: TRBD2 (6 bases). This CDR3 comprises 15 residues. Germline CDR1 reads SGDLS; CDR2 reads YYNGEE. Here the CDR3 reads CTSSVGGAHTDTQYL. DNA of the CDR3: TGTACCAGCAGCGTAGGCGGGGCTCACACAGATACGCAGTATCTT.

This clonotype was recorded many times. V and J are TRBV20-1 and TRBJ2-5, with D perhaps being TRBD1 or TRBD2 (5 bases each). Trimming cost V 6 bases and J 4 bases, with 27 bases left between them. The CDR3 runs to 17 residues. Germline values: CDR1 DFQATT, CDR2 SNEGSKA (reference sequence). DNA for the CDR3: TGCAGTGCCTACATATTTCCCTTGGGGGAGAGTGGAGAGACCCAGTACTTC. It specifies CSAYIFPLGESGETQYF.

DNA for the CDR3: TGTGCCAGCAGGTGGGACAGGGGGGCCTGTTGGGAAGAGCAGTTCTTC. It is translated as CASRWDRGACWEEQFF. The chain carries TRBV6-1 and TRBJ2-1; 11 positions agree with TRBD1. CDR3 size: 16 residues. V lost 6 bases and J lost 10; bases outside the gene matches: 14. Per germline, CDR1 MNHNS and CDR2 SASEGT.

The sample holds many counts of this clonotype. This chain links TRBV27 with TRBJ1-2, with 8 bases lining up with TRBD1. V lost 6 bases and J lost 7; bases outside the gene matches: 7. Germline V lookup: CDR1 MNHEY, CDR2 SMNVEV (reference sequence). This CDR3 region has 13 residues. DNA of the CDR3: TGTGCCAGCAGCTCCGACAGGGGTGGTGGCTACACCTTC. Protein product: CASSSDRGGGYTF.

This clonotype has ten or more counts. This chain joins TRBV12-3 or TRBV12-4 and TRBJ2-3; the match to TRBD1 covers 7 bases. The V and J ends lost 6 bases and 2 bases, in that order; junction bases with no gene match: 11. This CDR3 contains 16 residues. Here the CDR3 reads CASSSTGALLTDTQYF. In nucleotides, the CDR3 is TGTGCCAGCAGCTCTACAGGGGCCCTCCTCACAGATACGCAGTATTTT.

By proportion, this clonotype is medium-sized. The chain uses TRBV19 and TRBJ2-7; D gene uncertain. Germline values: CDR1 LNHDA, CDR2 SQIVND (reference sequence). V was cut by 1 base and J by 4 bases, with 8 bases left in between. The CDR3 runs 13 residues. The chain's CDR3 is CASSIGEGYEQYF. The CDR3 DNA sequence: TGTGCCAGTAGTATAGGGGAAGGATACGAGCAGTACTTC.

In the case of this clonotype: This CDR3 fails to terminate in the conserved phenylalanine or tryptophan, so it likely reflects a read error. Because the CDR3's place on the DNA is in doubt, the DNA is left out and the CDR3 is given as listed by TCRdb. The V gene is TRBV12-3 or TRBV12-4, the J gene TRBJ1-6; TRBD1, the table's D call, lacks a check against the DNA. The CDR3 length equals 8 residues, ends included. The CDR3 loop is CASSPTGR.

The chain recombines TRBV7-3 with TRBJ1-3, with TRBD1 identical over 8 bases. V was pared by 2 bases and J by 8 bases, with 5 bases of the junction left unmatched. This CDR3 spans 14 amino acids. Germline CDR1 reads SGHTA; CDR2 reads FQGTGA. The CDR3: CASSLSQGADTIYF. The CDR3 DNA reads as TGTGCCAGCAGCTTATCCCAGGGGGCGGACACCATATATTTT.

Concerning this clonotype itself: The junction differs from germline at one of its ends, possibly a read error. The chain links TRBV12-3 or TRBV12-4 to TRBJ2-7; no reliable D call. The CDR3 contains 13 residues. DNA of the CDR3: TGTGCCGGCAGTTTCGACATACCCTACGACCAGTACTTC. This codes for CAGSFDIPYDQYF.

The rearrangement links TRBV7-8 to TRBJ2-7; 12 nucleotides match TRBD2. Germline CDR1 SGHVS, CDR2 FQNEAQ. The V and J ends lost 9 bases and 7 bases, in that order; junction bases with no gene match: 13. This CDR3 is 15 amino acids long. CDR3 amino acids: CASRTSGEDTGEQYF. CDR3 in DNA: TGTGCCAGTAGGACTAGCGGGGAGGACACCGGGGAGCAGTACTTC.

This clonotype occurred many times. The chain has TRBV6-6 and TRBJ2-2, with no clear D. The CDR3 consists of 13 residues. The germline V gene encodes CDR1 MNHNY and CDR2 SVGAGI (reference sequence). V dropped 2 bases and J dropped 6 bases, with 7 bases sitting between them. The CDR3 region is CASSYPPAGELFF. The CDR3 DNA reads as TGTGCCAGCAGTTACCCCCCGGCCGGGGAGCTGTTTTTT.

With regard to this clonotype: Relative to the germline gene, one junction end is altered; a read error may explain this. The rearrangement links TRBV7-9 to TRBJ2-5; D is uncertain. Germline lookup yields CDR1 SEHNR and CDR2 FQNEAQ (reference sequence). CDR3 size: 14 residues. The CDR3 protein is CASSLLSIQGTQYF. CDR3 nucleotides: TGCGCCAGCAGCTTATTATCTATTCAAGGGACCCAGTACTTC.

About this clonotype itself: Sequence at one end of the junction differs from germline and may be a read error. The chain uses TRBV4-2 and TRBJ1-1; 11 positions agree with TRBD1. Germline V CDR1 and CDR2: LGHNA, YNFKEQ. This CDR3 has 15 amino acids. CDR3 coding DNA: TGTGTCAGCAACCCGGGACAGGGGGTTAACAATGAAGCTTTCTTT. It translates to CVSNPGQGVNNEAFF.

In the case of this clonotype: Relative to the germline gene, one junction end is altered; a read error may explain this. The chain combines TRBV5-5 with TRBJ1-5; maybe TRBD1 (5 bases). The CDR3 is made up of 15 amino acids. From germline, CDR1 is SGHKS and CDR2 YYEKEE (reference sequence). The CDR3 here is CAGSLAGPGIQPQHF. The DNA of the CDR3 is TGTGCCGGCAGCCTGGCGGGACCGGGCATTCAGCCCCAACATTTT. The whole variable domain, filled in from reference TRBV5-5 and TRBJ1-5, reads DAGVTQSPTHLIKTRGQQVTLRCSPISGHKSVSWYQQVLGQGPQFIFQYYEKEERGRGNFPDRFSARQFPNYSSELNVNALLLGDSALYLCAGSLAGPGIQPQHFGDGTRLSIL.

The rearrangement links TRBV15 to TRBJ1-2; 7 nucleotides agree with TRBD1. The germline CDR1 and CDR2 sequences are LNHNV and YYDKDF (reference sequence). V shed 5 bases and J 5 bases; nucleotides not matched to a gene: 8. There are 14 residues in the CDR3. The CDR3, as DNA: TGTGCCACCAGCGGGACCGGGACAGCGTATGGCTACACCTTC. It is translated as CATSGTGTAYGYTF.

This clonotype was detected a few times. The CDR3 region has the DNA TGTGCCAGCAGTATGGACCAAACCAACACTGAAGCTTTCTTT. As protein: CASSMDQTNTEAFF. The rearrangement uses TRBV27 and TRBJ1-1; D not resolved. This CDR3 is built from 14 residues. CDR1 and CDR2 (germline): MNHEY, SMNVEV (reference sequence). V lost 5 bases and J lost 2, with 12 bases in between.

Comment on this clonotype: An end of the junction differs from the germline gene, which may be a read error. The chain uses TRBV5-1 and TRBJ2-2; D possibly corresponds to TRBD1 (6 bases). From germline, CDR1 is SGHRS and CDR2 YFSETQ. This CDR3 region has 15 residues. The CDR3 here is CASNSQGPGTGELPF. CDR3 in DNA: TGCGCCAGCAACTCACAGGGCCCGGGGACCGGGGAGCTGCCTTTT. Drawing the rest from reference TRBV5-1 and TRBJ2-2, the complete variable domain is KAGVTQTPRYLIKTRGQQVTLSCSPISGHRSVSWYQQTPGQGLQFLFEYFSETQRNKGNFPGRFSGRQFSNSRSEMNVSTLELGDSALYLCASNSQGPGTGELPFGEGSRLTVL.

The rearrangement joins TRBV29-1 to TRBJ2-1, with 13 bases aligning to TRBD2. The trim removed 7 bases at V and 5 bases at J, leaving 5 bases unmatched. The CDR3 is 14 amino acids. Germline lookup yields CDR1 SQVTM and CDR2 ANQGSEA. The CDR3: CSDETSGGHNEQFF. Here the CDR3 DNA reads TGCAGCGACGAGACTAGCGGGGGGCACAATGAGCAGTTCTTC.

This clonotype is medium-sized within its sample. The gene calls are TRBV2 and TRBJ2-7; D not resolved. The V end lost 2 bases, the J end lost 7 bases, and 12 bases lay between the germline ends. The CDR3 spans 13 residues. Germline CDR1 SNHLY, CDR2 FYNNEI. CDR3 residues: CASSEIELPEQYF. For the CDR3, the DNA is TGTGCCAGCAGTGAAATCGAGTTGCCGGAGCAGTACTTC.